One sample yielded the 26 T cell receptor beta chains listed below, sequenced in a study of blood T cell repertoires in COVID-19 (dated by TCRdb to about 2020). Library prep was done by the immunoSEQ multiplex PCR assay. TCRdb provides this immuneACCESS table in a form limited to in-frame rearrangements. Some clones are lacking; in checked studies, under half of them reflect an unresolved V gene, and why the rest are absent is not known. The sample data list 200,000 to 250,000 clones, and 70% to 90% of these were observed just once. The ten largest clones take up around 3% of the sample. Sequencing used peripheral blood. The receptor source for this set is a man between 50 and 59 years old who had recovered from COVID-19.

This clone showed up just once. The chain uses TRBV6-5 and TRBJ2-7; a weak D match, TRBD2 (5 bases). The CDR3 is 11 amino acids. The V and J ends lost 6 bases and 7 bases respectively, with 10 bases between them. Germline-derived CDR1 and CDR2 are MNHEY and SVGAGI. Written as DNA, the CDR3 is TGTGCCAGCAGACGGACGGGAGAGCAGTACTTC. Translated, it gives CASRRTGEQYF.

As for this clone: This sample includes further DNA sequences coding for the same CDR3. The rearrangement joins TRBV28 to TRBJ2-2, with 7 bases lining up with TRBD2. Germline values: CDR1 MDHEN, CDR2 SYDVKM. Trimming removed 3 bases from V and 5 bases from J; junction bases left unmatched: 0. The CDR3 covers 13 residues. DNA for the CDR3: TGTGCCAGCAGTTTTAGCGGGACCGGGGAGCTGTTTTTT. Translation: CASSFSGTGELFF.

The CDR3 is CAWSGERIYGYTF. The CDR3, as DNA: TGTGCCTGGAGCGGGGAACGGATCTATGGCTACACCTTC. V and J are TRBV30 and TRBJ1-2; D call uncertain. Germline lookup yields CDR1 GTSNPN and CDR2 SVGIG (reference sequence). The CDR3 loop spans 13 amino acids. V was cut by 3 bases and J by 4 bases, with 12 bases left in between. Combining the CDR3 with reference TRBV30 and TRBJ1-2 gives the whole variable domain SQTIHQWPATLVQPVGSPLSLECTVEGTSNPNLYWYRQAAGRGLQLLFYSVGIGQISSEVPQNLSASRPQDRQFILSSKKLLLSDSGFYLCAWSGERIYGYTFGSGTRLTVV.

The J gene is TRBJ2-7, the V gene TRBV10-3, with 8 bases aligning to TRBD1. J gave up 4 bases and V 6 bases, and 14 bases lay outside the gene matches. This CDR3 comprises 16 residues. Per germline, CDR1 ENHRY and CDR2 SYGVKD. CDR3 sequence: CAISYLRDRNHYEQYF. DNA for the CDR3: TGTGCCATCAGCTACCTACGGGACAGGAATCATTACGAGCAGTACTTC.

The rearrangement uses TRBV27 and TRBJ1-2, with 7 bases that match TRBD1. The germline V gene encodes CDR1 MNHEY and CDR2 SMNVEV (reference sequence). The ends lost 5 bases at V and 5 bases at J; junction bases unmatched: 8. The CDR3 sequence is 14 residues long. The CDR3 DNA reads as TGTGCCAGCAGTGCCCGACAGGGAGGATATGGCTACACCTTC. Amino acids: CASSARQGGYGYTF.

The CDR3 region is CASRKTGSYEQYF. In DNA form, the CDR3 reads TGTGCCAGCAGGAAGACAGGTTCCTACGAGCAGTACTTC. V gene TRBV6-5 combines with J gene TRBJ2-7; tentative D call: TRBD1 (6 bases). Germline-derived CDR1 and CDR2 are MNHEY and SVGAGI. Trimming took 6 bases from V and 1 from J, leaving 10 bases between them. The CDR3 runs 13 residues.

The CDR3 nucleotides are TGTGCCAGCAGCCCGTTTGTGGGGGCGCAGGTCGGGGAGCTGTTTTTT. Its translation: CASSPFVGAQVGELFF. The chain combines TRBV11-3 with TRBJ2-2; D might be TRBD1 (6 bases). From germline, CDR1 is SGHNT and CDR2 YENEEA. This CDR3 region has 16 residues. The V gene lost 5 bases and the J gene lost 7 bases, with 20 bases spanning the gap.

The V gene is TRBV28, the J gene TRBJ2-7, with D perhaps matching TRBD1 (6 bases). Germline V gene sequence: CDR1 MDHEN, CDR2 SYDVKM. Trimming stripped 5 bases from V and 2 bases from J, with 16 bases between. CDR3 length: 15 residues. In DNA, the CDR3 is TGTGCCAGCAGTCTTCGCAGGGGACCTACCTACGAGCAGTACTTC. This translates into CASSLRRGPTYEQYF. Supplemented by reference TRBV28 and TRBJ2-7, the full variable domain reads DVKVTQSSRYLVKRTGEKVFLECVQDMDHENMFWYRQDPGLGLRLIYFSYDVKMKEKGDIPEGYSVSREKKERFSLILESASTNQTSMYLCASSLRRGPTYEQYFGPGTRLTVT.

V usage is TRBV5-1 and J usage is TRBJ1-4; the D gene is possibly TRBD1 (5 bases). Trimming pared 4 bases from V and 2 bases from J, leaving 18 bases between. There are 17 residues in the CDR3. Germline V lookup: CDR1 SGHRS, CDR2 YFSETQ. CDR3 region: CASSPRPGGSTNEKLFF. The CDR3 DNA follows: TGCGCCAGCAGCCCGCGACCGGGGGGGTCTACTAATGAAAAACTGTTTTTT.

The gene calls are TRBV6-1 and TRBJ2-4; the D gene is possibly TRBD2 (5 bases). V lost 2 bases to trimming and J lost 0 bases, with 8 bases between them. CDR1 and CDR2 (germline): MNHNS, SASEGT. The CDR3 is 15 amino acids. The CDR3 nucleotides are TGTGCCAGCAGTGAATTAGCGCTAGCCAAAAACATTCAGTACTTC. The encoded protein is CASSELALAKNIQYF.

The rearrangement uses TRBV5-4 and TRBJ2-1, with 12 bases matching TRBD2. Trimming at V came to 3 bases and at J to 2 bases, leaving 0 bases not matched to a gene. This CDR3 has 15 amino acids. CDR1 and CDR2 from the germline V gene are SGHNT and YYREEE (reference sequence). CDR3 loop: CASSWTSGTYNEQFF. The CDR3 DNA is TGTGCCAGCAGCTGGACTAGCGGGACCTACAATGAGCAGTTCTTC. The whole variable domain, filled in from reference TRBV5-4 and TRBJ2-1, reads ETGVTQSPTHLIKTRGQQVTLRCSSQSGHNTVSWYQQALGQGPQFIFQYYREEENGRGNFPPRFSGLQFPNYSSELNVNALELDDSALYLCASSWTSGTYNEQFFGPGTRLTVL.

CDR3 bases: TGTGCCAGCAGACTACGGGACAGGAGCTACGAGCAGTACTTC. This codes for CASRLRDRSYEQYF. The rearrangement uses TRBV27 and TRBJ2-7, with 8 positions matching TRBD1. Germline-derived CDR1 and CDR2 are MNHEY and SMNVEV (reference sequence). The junction had 7 bases not matched to a gene; V was cut back by 6 bases and J by 3 bases. CDR3 length: 14 residues.

CDR3 coding DNA: TGTGCCAGCTCACCACCGAACTCACGATCGGGGGATCAGCCCCAGCATTTT. It yields the protein CASSPPNSRSGDQPQHF. V is TRBV18 and J is TRBJ1-5, with D perhaps matching TRBD1 (5 bases). Germline loops: CDR1 KGHSH, CDR2 LQKENI. Trimming took 0 bases from V and 5 from J, leaving 17 bases between them. This CDR3 spans 17 amino acids. Combining the CDR3 with reference TRBV18 and TRBJ1-5 gives the whole variable domain NAGVMQNPRHLVRRRGQEARLRCSPMKGHSHVYWYRQLPEEGLKFMVYLQKENIIDESGMPKERFSAEFPKEGPSILRIQQVVRGDSAAYFCASSPPNSRSGDQPQHFGDGTRLSIL.

V usage is TRBV5-1 and J usage is TRBJ2-7, with 7 bases identical to TRBD1. The CDR3 totals 16 residues. Germline trimming cut 0 bases from V and 3 bases from J; bases unmatched to any gene: 9. Germline CDR1 reads SGHRS; CDR2 reads YFSETQ. Written as DNA, the CDR3 is TGCGCCAGCAGCTTGGAGGCAGGGACAGTAAACTACGAGCAGTACTTC. It translates to CASSLEAGTVNYEQYF. Complete variable domain (other parts from reference TRBV5-1 and TRBJ2-7): KAGVTQTPRYLIKTRGQQVTLSCSPISGHRSVSWYQQTPGQGLQFLFEYFSETQRNKGNFPGRFSGRQFSNSRSEMNVSTLELGDSALYLCASSLEAGTVNYEQYFGPGTRLTVT.

V usage is TRBV7-6 and J usage is TRBJ2-1; TRBD2 agrees at 13 bases. CDR3 length equals 15 residues. Germline values: CDR1 SGHVS, CDR2 FNYEAQ. Unmatched junction bases numbered 5, after V lost 3 bases and J lost 9 bases. In nucleotides, the CDR3 is TGTGCCAGCAGCTTTTATGGACTAGCGGGAGCTGAGCAGTTCTTC. As protein: CASSFYGLAGAEQFF.

The V call is TRBV12-3 or TRBV12-4, the J call TRBJ2-1; D is unresolved. V was trimmed by 1 base and J by 8 bases, leaving 9 bases between them. CDR3 size: 13 residues. The CDR3 DNA reads TGTGCCAGCAGTTTAGGGAGACGGGATGAGCAGTTCTTC. This encodes CASSLGRRDEQFF.

With respect to this clone: The same CDR3 is also encoded by other DNA sequences in this sample. The chain uses TRBV28 and TRBJ1-5; D gene uncertain. Trimming removed 3 bases at V and 1 base at J, with 10 bases between. The CDR3 length is 15 residues. The V gene's germline CDR1 is MDHEN and CDR2 SYDVKM. CDR3 DNA: TGTGCCAGCAGTTTTCGGGGTTCGAGCAATCAGCCCCAGCATTTT. It yields the protein CASSFRGSSNQPQHF.

V and J are TRBV29-1 and TRBJ1-2; the match to TRBD1 covers 9 bases. Germline lookup yields CDR1 SQVTM and CDR2 ANQGSEA. Unmatched junction bases numbered 12, after V lost 6 bases and J lost 7 bases. The CDR3 is made up of 14 amino acids. This chain's CDR3 is CSVTSTGGLSGYTF. The CDR3 DNA is TGCAGCGTCACCTCTACAGGGGGCTTAAGTGGCTACACCTTC.

Concerning this clone itself: Other DNA sequences from this sample encode an identical CDR3 as well. The chain uses TRBV5-4 and TRBJ2-7; a weak D match, TRBD2 (5 bases). Between the trimmed V and J ends, which lost 0 bases and 0 bases, there was a span of 7 bases. Germline loops: CDR1 SGHNT, CDR2 YYREEE (reference sequence). The CDR3 covers 14 residues. The CDR3 loop reads CASSLAGSSYEQYF. The CDR3 DNA reads as TGTGCCAGCAGCTTGGCGGGGAGCTCCTACGAGCAGTACTTC.

J is TRBJ2-1 and V is TRBV28; 11 bases map to TRBD2. CDR1 MDHEN and CDR2 SYDVKM come from the germline V gene. V shed 5 bases and J 5 bases; nucleotides not matched to a gene: 5. The CDR3 runs 15 residues. The CDR3 sequence is CASSKPSGRNNEQFF. The CDR3 nucleotides are TGTGCCAGCAGTAAACCTAGCGGGAGGAACAATGAGCAGTTCTTC.

The chain recombines TRBV30 with TRBJ2-7; no definite D call. Germline loops: CDR1 GTSNPN, CDR2 SVGIG (reference sequence). Trimming left V 3 bases short and J 7 bases short, with 13 bases between. CDR3 length: 12 amino acids. CDR3 in amino acids: CAWSPHPREQYF. The CDR3 DNA follows: TGTGCCTGGAGCCCACACCCCAGGGAGCAGTACTTC.

The rearrangement joins TRBV9 to TRBJ2-7, with D maybe TRBD1 (6 bases). V was trimmed by 2 bases and J by 5 bases, leaving 11 bases between them. The CDR3 is made up of 13 amino acids. In germline, CDR1 is SGDLS, CDR2 YYNGEE. As DNA, the CDR3 is TGTGCCAGCAGCGTGCAACAGGGAAACGAGCAGTACTTC. Its translation is CASSVQQGNEQYF. The entire variable domain, with the rest obtained from reference TRBV9 and TRBJ2-7, is as follows: DSGVTQTPKHLITATGQRVTLRCSPRSGDLSVYWYQQSLDQGLQFLIQYYNGEERAKGNILERFSAQQFPDLHSELNLSSLELGDSALYFCASSVQQGNEQYFGPGTRLTVT.

J is TRBJ2-6 and V is TRBV11-2; D unclear. In germline, CDR1 is SGHAT, CDR2 FQNNGV. This CDR3 comprises 14 residues. Trimming took 1 base from V and 4 from J, leaving 5 bases between them. The CDR3 here is CASSLAGGANVLTF. CDR3 bases: TGTGCCAGCAGCTTAGCTGGCGGGGCCAACGTCCTGACTTTC.

The CDR3 DNA is TGTGCCAGTAGTGCCGGACAGGGGCGAGCCTACAATGAGCAGTTCTTC. This translates into CASSAGQGRAYNEQFF. The chain has TRBV19 and TRBJ2-1; 9 bases map to TRBD1. The CDR3 is made up of 16 amino acids. Germline assignment: CDR1 LNHDA and CDR2 SQIVND (reference sequence). The V segment lost 5 bases and the J segment 2 bases; nucleotides outside the gene matches: 7.

The CDR3: CASSRRAGGTDTQYF. The DNA of the CDR3 is TGTGCCAGCAGTCGGCGCGCGGGAGGCACAGATACGCAGTATTTT. The J gene is TRBJ2-3, the V gene TRBV6-5; 7 bases line up with TRBD2. CDR3 size: 15 residues. Looked up from germline, CDR1 is MNHEY and CDR2 is SVGAGI. J was trimmed by 1 base and V by 5 bases; bases with no gene match: 6.

V usage is TRBV7-8 and J usage is TRBJ2-1, with TRBD2 matching 9 bases. Germline V gene lookup returns CDR1 SGHVS and CDR2 FQNEAQ. The junction had 10 bases not matched to a gene; V was cut back by 1 base and J by 6 bases. The CDR3 consists of 17 residues. The CDR3 DNA reads TGTGCCAGCAGCTTAGTCCCTAGCGGGACAAGAAGCAATGAGCAGTTCTTC. Its translation: CASSLVPSGTRSNEQFF.